This TCR beta chain is from a study of human T cells and chemical hapten exposure. On the study more broadly: Mostly female patients had alopecia areata, totalis or universalis.

Individual cDNA molecules had unique molecular identifiers attached to them by the library. TCRdb reprocessed the RACE reads via MiXCR and lists one record per CDR3 protein. The sample includes just under 40,000 distinct CDR3 sequences, approximately 12% of them seen just once. Time point specified: patch test 3, about 24 weeks after DPC sensitization. Stated treatment: therapeutic diphenylcyclopropenone sensitization with weekly scalp DPC. Total RNA came from unfractionated whole blood. At least ten counts were recorded for this clonotype. Germline CDR1 and CDR2: SGHAT and FQNNGV. V was pared by 3 bases and J by 2 bases, with 10 bases between. The CDR3 covers 14 residues.

This chain joins TRBV11-2 and TRBJ2-5, with no clear D. This sequence was found in a woman between 40 and 55 years old with alopecia areata. Some clones in this sample may be carry-over from other donors' samples. The sequencing used whole blood, collected in connection with sensitization to the hapten diphenylcyclopropenone (DPC). The CDR3: CASSFLRQQETQYF. CDR3 in DNA: TGTGCCAGCAGCTTTTTGCGGCAGCAAGAGACCCAGTACTTC.